These 19 T cell receptor beta chains were all obtained from the same sample, sequenced in a study of blood T cells in healthy people across ages. Primers used in a second PCR of roughly 6 to 11 cycles were a sample-barcoded 5' primer and a J-beta primer mix. TCRdb recomputed calls from the 5' RACE reads with MiXCR, one row per CDR3 protein. The table has fewer than 2 million distinct CDR3 sequences, roughly 43% seen once; the top ten hold roughly 23%. Sequencing was carried out using blood. These receptors all come from a human donor in good health.

The table lists this clonotype with a few counts. The V and J genes are TRBV20-1 and TRBJ2-1; no clear D gene. This CDR3 is 11 amino acids long. Germline values: CDR1 DFQATT, CDR2 SNEGSKA (reference sequence). V was clipped by 4 bases and J by 12 bases, with 13 bases between them. For the CDR3, the DNA is TGCAGTGCTAAAAAATTCCCGGGGCAGTTCTTC. It translates to CSAKKFPGQFF.

This chain connects TRBV12-3 or TRBV12-4 to TRBJ1-1; no reliable D call. Trimming removed 7 bases from V and 7 bases from J, with 16 bases in between. The CDR3 is 13 amino acids. The CDR3 DNA sequence: TGTGCCAGCACTCCAACACACGGAGGTGAAGCTTTCTTT. It translates to CASTPTHGGEAFF.

In its sample, this clonotype was seen a few times. The V and J genes are TRBV7-2 and TRBJ2-7; TRBD1 matches at 9 bases. Per germline, CDR1 SGHTA and CDR2 FQGNSA. The junction had 6 bases not matched to a gene; V was cut back by 6 bases and J by 0 bases. This CDR3 is 15 amino acids long. The CDR3 sequence is CASRDRGRDSYEQYF. The CDR3 bases are TGTGCCAGCAGGGACAGGGGCAGGGACTCCTACGAGCAGTACTTC.

The chain is built from TRBV24-1 and TRBJ2-1, with 13 bases that match TRBD2. This CDR3 is built from 17 residues. The V gene's germline CDR1 is KGHDR and CDR2 SFDVKD. The J segment lost 5 bases and the V segment lost 4 bases, leaving 7 bases of the junction unmatched. In DNA, the CDR3 is TGTGCCACCAGTGACCGCAAACTAGCGGGGGGGCACAATGAGCAGTTCTTC. Translating it yields CATSDRKLAGGHNEQFF.

The chain has TRBV7-2 and TRBJ2-1; a weak D match, TRBD1 (5 bases). Trimming took off 5 bases at V and 6 bases at J, with 14 bases between the two ends. CDR1 is SGHTA and CDR2 is FQGNSA in the germline V gene. The CDR3 is made up of 14 amino acids. CDR3 protein: CASSAGSGFNEQFF. The CDR3 region has the DNA TGTGCCAGCAGCGCAGGATCAGGGTTCAATGAGCAGTTCTTC. Filled out from reference TRBV7-2 and TRBJ2-1, the complete variable domain reads GAGVSQSPSNKVTEKGKDVELRCDPISGHTALYWYRQSLGQGLEFLIYFQGNSAPDKSGLPSDRFSAERTGGSVSTLTIQRTQQEDSAVYLCASSAGSGFNEQFFGPGTRLTVL.

This sequence joins TRBV27 and TRBJ2-1, with 10 bases fitting TRBD2. This CDR3 has 16 amino acids. J gave up 9 bases and V 1 base, and 9 bases lay outside the gene matches. Germline CDR1 is MNHEY and CDR2 is SMNVEV (reference sequence). The CDR3 here is CASSLLALAGDGEQFF. The CDR3 coding sequence is TGTGCCAGCAGTTTATTGGCCCTAGCGGGGGACGGTGAGCAGTTCTTC.

In this sample, this clonotype turned up a few times. V gene TRBV2 combines with J gene TRBJ2-7, with unresolved D. The germline V gene has CDR1 SNHLY and CDR2 FYNNEI. There are 12 residues in the CDR3. Trimming removed 2 bases at V and 6 bases at J, with 8 bases between. The CDR3 nucleotides read TGTGCCAGCAGTGAATCGGAAATCGAGCAGTACTTC. It specifies CASSESEIEQYF.

The rearrangement links TRBV5-5 to TRBJ1-1; 8 nucleotides align to TRBD1. V shed 1 base, J shed 3 bases, and the junction held 8 bases outside the gene matches. The CDR3 contains 16 residues. Germline-derived CDR1 and CDR2 are SGHKS and YYEKEE (reference sequence). The CDR3 spells CASSLIVGQGDTEAFF. The DNA of the CDR3 is TGTGCCAGCAGCTTGATAGTAGGACAGGGAGACACTGAAGCTTTCTTT.

This clonotype has just a few counts. The V call is TRBV7-9, the J call TRBJ2-3, with D uncertain. The CDR3 is 17 residues long. The V and J ends lost 5 bases and 5 bases respectively, with 23 bases between them. Germline CDR1 is SEHNR and CDR2 is FQNEAQ (reference sequence). CDR3: CASSRAPPGRIGDTQYF. The DNA for the CDR3 is TGTGCCAGCAGCCGTGCCCCCCCAGGAAGGATAGGAGATACGCAGTATTTT.

This clonotype was detected a few times. V is TRBV29-1 and J is TRBJ2-7, with 7 bases identical to TRBD1. The germline gives CDR1 SQVTM, CDR2 ANQGSEA. Trimming removed 2 bases from V and 2 bases from J; junction bases left unmatched: 6. The CDR3 contains 14 residues. In nucleotides, the CDR3 is TGCAGCGTTGAAACAGGGGATATCCCCTACGAGCAGTACTTC. Protein product: CSVETGDIPYEQYF.

This clonotype showed up just a few times. The rearrangement joins TRBV29-1 to TRBJ2-7; possibly TRBD1 for D (6 bases). CDR1 is SQVTM, CDR2 ANQGSEA, per germline. The CDR3 has 12 amino acids. Trimming shortened V by 5 bases and J by 5 bases, and 13 bases separated the two germline ends. Written as DNA, the CDR3 is TGCAGCGTTCAGACAGGCTCTAACGAGCAGTACTTC. Translating it yields CSVQTGSNEQYF.

The chain is built from TRBV4-1 and TRBJ1-1, with 7 bases identical to TRBD1. With V trimmed by 5 bases and J by 3 bases, 3 bases remained unmatched. Germline CDR1 MGHRA, CDR2 YSYEKL. This CDR3 is built from 13 residues. The chain's CDR3 is CASSDRVYTEAFF. The DNA of the CDR3 is TGCGCCAGCAGCGACAGGGTCTACACTGAAGCTTTCTTT.

The chain employs TRBV20-1 and TRBJ1-2; 10 nucleotides align to TRBD1. The V gene end was trimmed by 1 base and the J gene end by 7 bases; junction bases not matched to a gene: 9. This CDR3 has 15 amino acids. Per the germline V gene, CDR1 is DFQATT and CDR2 is SNEGSKA (reference sequence). Here the CDR3 reads CSARGRDRGARGYTF. CDR3 nucleotide sequence: TGCAGTGCTAGAGGCCGGGACAGGGGTGCTCGTGGCTACACCTTC.

This clonotype showed up just a few times. The genes are TRBV6-2 or TRBV6-3 and TRBJ2-7; 9 bases line up with TRBD2. Germline CDR1 reads MNHEY; CDR2 reads SVGEGT. Losses at the gene ends were 6 bases for V and 3 bases for J; bases not matched to a gene: 9. CDR3 length equals 15 residues. CDR3 loop: CASREKLAGVYEQYF. CDR3 nucleotide sequence: TGTGCCAGCAGGGAGAAACTAGCGGGCGTCTACGAGCAGTACTTC.

The chain recombines TRBV28 with TRBJ1-4; D unresolved. The germline V gene encodes CDR1 MDHEN and CDR2 SYDVKM. V shed 6 bases and J shed 5 bases, with 10 bases lying between them. The CDR3 runs 13 residues. The CDR3 sequence: CASRGRGNEKLFF. The CDR3 nucleotides read TGTGCCAGCAGGGGCAGAGGAAATGAAAAACTGTTTTTT.

This clonotype came up a few times. V is TRBV20-1 and J is TRBJ2-7; TRBD1 aligns across 7 bases. Germline V gene lookup returns CDR1 DFQATT and CDR2 SNEGSKA (reference sequence). This CDR3 has 14 amino acids. The trim removed 1 base at V and 5 bases at J, leaving 8 bases unmatched. The CDR3 region is CSARADRVSNEQYF. The DNA of the CDR3 is TGCAGTGCTAGAGCCGACAGGGTTAGCAACGAGCAGTACTTC.

The chain combines TRBV12-3 or TRBV12-4 with TRBJ1-1, with 7 bases fitting TRBD1. V lost 11 bases to trimming and J lost 7 bases; unmatched junction nucleotides: 10. This CDR3 region has 12 residues. In nucleotides, the CDR3 is TGTGCCGTAATGTGGGCAGGGGGTGAAGCTTTCTTT. Encoded protein: CAVMWAGGEAFF.

This clonotype was counted a few times. This rearrangement joins TRBV24-1 to TRBJ2-5; TRBD1 is a possible D gene (5 bases). This CDR3 is 13 amino acids long. V was pared by 1 base and J by 4 bases, with 6 bases between. From germline, CDR1 is KGHDR and CDR2 SFDVKD. CDR3 nucleotide sequence: TGTGCCACCAGTGATTTTACAGGAGAGACCCAGTACTTC. Amino acids: CATSDFTGETQYF.

The chain recombines TRBV6-5 with TRBJ2-1, with D perhaps assigned TRBD1 or TRBD2 (6 bases each). Near its end, the DNA agrees better with TRBJ2-7, so the J call may be wrong. This CDR3 region has 16 residues. Germline V gives CDR1 MNHEY, CDR2 SVGAGI. CDR3 DNA sequence: TGTGCCAGCAGCTTTTCATGGGGGGCCCCCTACAATGAGCAGTACTTC. It encodes CASSFSWGAPYNEQYF.